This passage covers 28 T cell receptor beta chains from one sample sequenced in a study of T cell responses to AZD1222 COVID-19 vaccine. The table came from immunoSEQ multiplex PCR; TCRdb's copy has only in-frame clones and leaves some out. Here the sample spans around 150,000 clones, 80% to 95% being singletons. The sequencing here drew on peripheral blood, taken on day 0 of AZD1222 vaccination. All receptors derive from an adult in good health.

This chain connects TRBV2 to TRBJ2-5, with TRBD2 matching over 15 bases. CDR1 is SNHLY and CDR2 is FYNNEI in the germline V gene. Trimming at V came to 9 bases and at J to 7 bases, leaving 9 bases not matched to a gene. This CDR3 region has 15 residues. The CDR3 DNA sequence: TGTGCCAGTTTGAGGACTAGCGGGGGGGAGTCGACCCAGTACTTC. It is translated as CASLRTSGGESTQYF.

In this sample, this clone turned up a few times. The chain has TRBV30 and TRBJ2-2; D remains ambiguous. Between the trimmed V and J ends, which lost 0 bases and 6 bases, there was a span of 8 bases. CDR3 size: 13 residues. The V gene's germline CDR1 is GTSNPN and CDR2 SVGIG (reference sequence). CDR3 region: CAWSVRRPGELFF. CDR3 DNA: TGTGCCTGGAGTGTCAGAAGACCCGGGGAGCTGTTTTTT.

CDR3 loop: CASREQGTNTGELFF. As DNA, the CDR3 is TGTGCCAGTAGGGAACAGGGGACGAACACCGGGGAGCTGTTTTTT. The rearrangement uses TRBV19 and TRBJ2-2, with 7 bases lining up with TRBD1. After removal of 6 bases from V and 0 bases from J, the junction contained 4 bases not matched to a gene. Germline CDR1 LNHDA, CDR2 SQIVND (reference sequence). The length of the CDR3 is 15 residues. Filled out from reference TRBV19 and TRBJ2-2, the complete variable domain reads DGGITQSPKYLFRKEGQNVTLSCEQNLNHDAMYWYRQDPGQGLRLIYYSQIVNDFQKGDIAEGYSVSREKKESFPLTVTSAQKNPTAFYLCASREQGTNTGELFFGEGSRLTVL.

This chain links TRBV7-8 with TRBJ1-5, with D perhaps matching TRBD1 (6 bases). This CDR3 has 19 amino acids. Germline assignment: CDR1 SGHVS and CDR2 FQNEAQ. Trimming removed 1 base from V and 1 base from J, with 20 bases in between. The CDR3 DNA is TGTGCCAGCAGCTTAGGAGCCGGGGGCGCGAGATTGAGCAATCAGCCCCAGCATTTT. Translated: CASSLGAGGARLSNQPQHF.

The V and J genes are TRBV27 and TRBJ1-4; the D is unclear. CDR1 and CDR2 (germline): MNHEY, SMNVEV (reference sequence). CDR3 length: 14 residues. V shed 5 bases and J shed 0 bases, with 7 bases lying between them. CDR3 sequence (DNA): TGTGCCAGCAGTACACTTGCAACTAATGAAAAACTGTTTTTT. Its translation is CASSTLATNEKLFF.

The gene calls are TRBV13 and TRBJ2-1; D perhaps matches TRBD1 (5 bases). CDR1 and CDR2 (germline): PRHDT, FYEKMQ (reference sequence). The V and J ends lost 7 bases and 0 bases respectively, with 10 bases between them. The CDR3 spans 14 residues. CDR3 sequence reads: CASKAGHSYNEQFF. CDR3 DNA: TGTGCCAGCAAGGCAGGGCACTCCTACAATGAGCAGTTCTTC.

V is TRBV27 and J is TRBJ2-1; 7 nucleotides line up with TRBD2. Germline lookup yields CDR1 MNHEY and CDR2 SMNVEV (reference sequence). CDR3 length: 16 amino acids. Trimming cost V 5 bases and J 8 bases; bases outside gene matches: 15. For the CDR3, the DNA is TGTGCCAGCAGTCCTTCCAGCGGGTTCGCGGGGGATGAGCAGTTCTTC. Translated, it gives CASSPSSGFAGDEQFF.

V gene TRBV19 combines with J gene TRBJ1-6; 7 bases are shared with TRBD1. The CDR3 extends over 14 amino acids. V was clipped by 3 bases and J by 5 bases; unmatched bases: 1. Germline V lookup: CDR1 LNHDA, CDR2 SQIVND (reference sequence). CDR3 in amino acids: CASSIGTDNSPLHF. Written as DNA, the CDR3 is TGTGCCAGTAGTATTGGGACAGATAATTCACCCCTCCACTTT.

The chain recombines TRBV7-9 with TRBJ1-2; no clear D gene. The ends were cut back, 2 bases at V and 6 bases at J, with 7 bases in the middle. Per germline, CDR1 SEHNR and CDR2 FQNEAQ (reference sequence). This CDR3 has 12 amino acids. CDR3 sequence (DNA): TGTGCCAGCAGCTTAAGACCGGATGGCTACACCTTC. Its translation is CASSLRPDGYTF. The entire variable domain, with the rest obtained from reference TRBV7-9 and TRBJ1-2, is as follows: DTGVSQNPRHKITKRGQNVTFRCDPISEHNRLYWYRQTLGQGPEFLTYFQNEAQLEKSRLLSDRFSAERPKGSFSTLEIQRTEQGDSAMYLCASSLRPDGYTFGSGTRLTVV.

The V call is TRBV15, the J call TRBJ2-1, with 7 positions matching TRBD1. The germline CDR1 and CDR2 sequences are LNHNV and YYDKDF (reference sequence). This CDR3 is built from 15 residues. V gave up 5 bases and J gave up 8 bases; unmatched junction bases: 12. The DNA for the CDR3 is TGTGCCACCAGCGGCCGGGACAGCCATGTGTATGAGCAGTTCTTC. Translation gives CATSGRDSHVYEQFF.

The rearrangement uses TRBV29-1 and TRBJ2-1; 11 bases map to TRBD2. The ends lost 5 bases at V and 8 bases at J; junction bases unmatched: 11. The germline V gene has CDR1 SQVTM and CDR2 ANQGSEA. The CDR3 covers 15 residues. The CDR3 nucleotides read TGCAGCGTTCAGGCTAGCGGGGGGCCTTTGGATGAGCAGTTCTTC. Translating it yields CSVQASGGPLDEQFF.

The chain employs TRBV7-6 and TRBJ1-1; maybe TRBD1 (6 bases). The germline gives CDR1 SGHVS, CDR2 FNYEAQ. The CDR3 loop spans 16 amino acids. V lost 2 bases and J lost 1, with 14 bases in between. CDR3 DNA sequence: TGTGCCAGCAGCTTATTGGAGGGGGTGAAGAACACTGAAGCTTTCTTT. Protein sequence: CASSLLEGVKNTEAFF.

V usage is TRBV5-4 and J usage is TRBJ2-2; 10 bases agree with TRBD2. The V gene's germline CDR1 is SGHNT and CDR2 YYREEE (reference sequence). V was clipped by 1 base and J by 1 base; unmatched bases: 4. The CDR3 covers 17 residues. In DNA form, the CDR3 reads TGTGCCAGCAGCTTGTCTAGCGGGGGCCTGAACACCGGGGAGCTGTTTTTT. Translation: CASSLSSGGLNTGELFF. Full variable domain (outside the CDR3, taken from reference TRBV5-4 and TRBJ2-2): ETGVTQSPTHLIKTRGQQVTLRCSSQSGHNTVSWYQQALGQGPQFIFQYYREEENGRGNFPPRFSGLQFPNYSSELNVNALELDDSALYLCASSLSSGGLNTGELFFGEGSRLTVL.

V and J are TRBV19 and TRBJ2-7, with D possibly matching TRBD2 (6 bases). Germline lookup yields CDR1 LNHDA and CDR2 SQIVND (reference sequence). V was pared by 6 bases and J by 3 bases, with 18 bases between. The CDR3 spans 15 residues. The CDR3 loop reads CASSFAGLGGYEQYF. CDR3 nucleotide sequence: TGTGCCAGTAGCTTCGCGGGCCTCGGGGGCTACGAGCAGTACTTC.

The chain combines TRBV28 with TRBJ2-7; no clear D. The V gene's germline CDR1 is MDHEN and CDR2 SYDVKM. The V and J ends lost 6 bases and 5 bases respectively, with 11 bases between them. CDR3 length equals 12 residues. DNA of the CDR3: TGTGCCAGCAGCCTCCTACCGGACGAGCAGTACTTC. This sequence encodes CASSLLPDEQYF.

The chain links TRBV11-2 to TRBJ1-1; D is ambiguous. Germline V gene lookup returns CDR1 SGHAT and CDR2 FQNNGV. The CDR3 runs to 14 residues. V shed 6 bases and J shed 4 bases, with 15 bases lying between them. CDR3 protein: CASRLGSVVTEAFF. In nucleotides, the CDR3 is TGTGCCAGCAGGTTGGGTTCGGTGGTCACTGAAGCTTTCTTT.

DNA for the CDR3: TGTGCCAGCAGTGATTCCAGGGCAAATGGCTACACCTTC. Amino acid sequence: CASSDSRANGYTF. The chain employs TRBV2 and TRBJ1-2, with D tentatively TRBD1 (5 bases). Germline values: CDR1 SNHLY, CDR2 FYNNEI. Trimming took 3 bases from V and 6 from J, leaving 11 bases between them. This CDR3 region has 13 residues.

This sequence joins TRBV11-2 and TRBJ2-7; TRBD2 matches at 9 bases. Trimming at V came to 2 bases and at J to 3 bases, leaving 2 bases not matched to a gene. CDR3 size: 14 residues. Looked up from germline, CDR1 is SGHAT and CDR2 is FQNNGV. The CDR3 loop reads CASSLLAGYYEQYF. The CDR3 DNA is TGTGCCAGCAGCTTACTAGCGGGGTACTACGAGCAGTACTTC. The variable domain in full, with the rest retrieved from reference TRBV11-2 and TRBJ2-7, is EAGVAQSPRYKIIEKRQSVAFWCNPISGHATLYWYQQILGQGPKLLIQFQNNGVVDDSQLPKDRFSAERLKGVDSTLKIQPAKLEDSAVYLCASSLLAGYYEQYFGPGTRLTVT.

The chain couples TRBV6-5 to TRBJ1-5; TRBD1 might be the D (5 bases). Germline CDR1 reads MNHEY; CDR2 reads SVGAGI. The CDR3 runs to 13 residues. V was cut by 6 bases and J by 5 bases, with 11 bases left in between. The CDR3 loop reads CASRGGRDQPQHF. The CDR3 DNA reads TGTGCCAGCAGGGGGGGTCGGGATCAGCCCCAGCATTTT.

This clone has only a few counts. The DNA for the CDR3 is TGTGCCAGCTCAATCACAGGGGACGAGCAGTACTTC. Translating gives CASSITGDEQYF. The chain uses TRBV18 and TRBJ2-7; 7 nucleotides match TRBD1. From germline, CDR1 is KGHSH and CDR2 LQKENI. With 5 bases clipped from V and 5 bases from J, the junction kept 3 bases outside the gene matches. The CDR3 totals 12 residues.

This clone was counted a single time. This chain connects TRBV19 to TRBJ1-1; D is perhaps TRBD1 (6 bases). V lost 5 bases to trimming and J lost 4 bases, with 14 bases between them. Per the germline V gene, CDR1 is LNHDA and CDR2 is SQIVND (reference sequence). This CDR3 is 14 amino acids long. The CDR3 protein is CASSLSGGPTEAFF. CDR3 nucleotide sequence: TGTGCCAGTAGTCTCAGCGGGGGGCCCACTGAAGCTTTCTTT.

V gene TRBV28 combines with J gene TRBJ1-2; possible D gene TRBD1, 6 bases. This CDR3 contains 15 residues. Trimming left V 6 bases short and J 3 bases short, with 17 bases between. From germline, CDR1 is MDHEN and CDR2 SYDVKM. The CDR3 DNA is TGTGCCAGCAGACATTCGGGGCAGGGGTACTATGGCTACACCTTC. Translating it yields CASRHSGQGYYGYTF.

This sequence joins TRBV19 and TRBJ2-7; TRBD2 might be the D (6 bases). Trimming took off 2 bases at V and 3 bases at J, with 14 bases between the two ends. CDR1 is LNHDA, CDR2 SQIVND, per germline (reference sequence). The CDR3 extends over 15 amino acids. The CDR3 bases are TGTGCCAGTAGTATATTGCTCGGGAGCTTCTACGAGCAGTACTTC. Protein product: CASSILLGSFYEQYF.

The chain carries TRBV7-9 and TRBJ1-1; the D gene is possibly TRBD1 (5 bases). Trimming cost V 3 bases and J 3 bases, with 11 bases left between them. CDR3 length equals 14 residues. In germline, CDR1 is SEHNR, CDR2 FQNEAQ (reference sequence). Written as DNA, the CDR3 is TGTGCCAGCAGCTTCGGAGGGGCTGACACTGAAGCTTTCTTT. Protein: CASSFGGADTEAFF.

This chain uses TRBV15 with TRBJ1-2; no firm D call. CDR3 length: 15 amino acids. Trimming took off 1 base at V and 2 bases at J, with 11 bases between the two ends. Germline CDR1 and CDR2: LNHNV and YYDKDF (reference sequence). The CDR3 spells CATSRVGNPNYGYTF. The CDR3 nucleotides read TGTGCCACCAGCAGAGTCGGCAACCCCAACTATGGCTACACCTTC. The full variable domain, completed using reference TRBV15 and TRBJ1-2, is DAMVIQNPRYQVTQFGKPVTLSCSQTLNHNVMYWYQQKSSQAPKLLFHYYDKDFNNEADTPDNFQSRRPNTSFCFLDIRSPGLGDTAMYLCATSRVGNPNYGYTFGSGTRLTVV.

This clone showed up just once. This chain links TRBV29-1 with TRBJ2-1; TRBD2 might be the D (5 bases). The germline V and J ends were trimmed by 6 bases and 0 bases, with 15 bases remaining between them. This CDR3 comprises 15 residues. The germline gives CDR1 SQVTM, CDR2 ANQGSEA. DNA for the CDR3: TGCAGCGTGCACGCGGGCCCTAGCTCCTACAATGAGCAGTTCTTC. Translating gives CSVHAGPSSYNEQFF.

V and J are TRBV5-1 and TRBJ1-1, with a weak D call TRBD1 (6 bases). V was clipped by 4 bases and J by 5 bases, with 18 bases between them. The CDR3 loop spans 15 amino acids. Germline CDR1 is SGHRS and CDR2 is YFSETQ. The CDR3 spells CASSEPTGGLTEAFF. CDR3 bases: TGCGCCAGCAGCGAACCTACGGGGGGCTTAACTGAAGCTTTCTTT.

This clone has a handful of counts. CDR3: CASSSRWNSYNEQFF. The CDR3 DNA sequence: TGCGCCAGCAGCAGTAGATGGAACTCCTACAATGAGCAGTTCTTC. The rearrangement links TRBV5-1 to TRBJ2-1; D is uncertain. The V and J ends lost 4 bases and 0 bases respectively, with 11 bases between them. The CDR3 contains 15 residues. The germline V gene has CDR1 SGHRS and CDR2 YFSETQ. Full variable domain (missing parts from reference TRBV5-1 and TRBJ2-1): KAGVTQTPRYLIKTRGQQVTLSCSPISGHRSVSWYQQTPGQGLQFLFEYFSETQRNKGNFPGRFSGRQFSNSRSEMNVSTLELGDSALYLCASSSRWNSYNEQFFGPGTRLTVL.